Listed here are 19 T cell receptor beta chains from one sample, sequenced in a study of T cell responses to AZD1222 COVID-19 vaccine. Only in-frame clones appear in the TCRdb table, and some are missing; sequencing was by immunoSEQ multiplex PCR. Counted here are more than 95,000 clones, approximately 93% occurring once; the ten biggest clones make up around 5%. The starting material was peripheral blood, obtained on day 0 of AZD1222 vaccination. The receptors here all came from an adult in good health.

The chain links TRBV27 to TRBJ2-1, with 7 bases matching TRBD2. Germline assignment: CDR1 MNHEY and CDR2 SMNVEV (reference sequence). CDR3 length: 12 amino acids. V gave up 5 bases and J gave up 9 bases; unmatched junction bases: 4. In DNA form, the CDR3 reads TGTGCCAGCAGTGGACTAGGAACTGAGCAGTTCTTC. Its translation is CASSGLGTEQFF.

The rearrangement joins TRBV5-1 to TRBJ2-5; D may be TRBD1 (6 bases). The V gene lost 1 base and the J gene lost 5 bases, with 9 bases spanning the gap. CDR1 and CDR2 from the germline V gene are SGHRS and YFSETQ. The CDR3 has 13 residues. The CDR3 loop reads CASSLQGQETQYF. The CDR3 region has the DNA TGCGCCAGCAGCTTGCAGGGGCAGGAGACCCAGTACTTC.

The chain has TRBV7-2 and TRBJ2-3, with D uncertain. The germline V gene encodes CDR1 SGHTA and CDR2 FQGNSA. The V end was cut by 4 bases, the J end by 2 bases, with 16 bases between. The CDR3 has 16 amino acids. The CDR3 reads CASSSSTGLPTDTQYF. The CDR3 DNA follows: TGTGCCAGCAGCTCAAGCACGGGCCTGCCCACAGATACGCAGTATTTT. Full variable domain (remainder filled in from reference TRBV7-2 and TRBJ2-3): GAGVSQSPSNKVTEKGKDVELRCDPISGHTALYWYRQSLGQGLEFLIYFQGNSAPDKSGLPSDRFSAERTGGSVSTLTIQRTQQEDSAVYLCASSSSTGLPTDTQYFGPGTRLTVL.

The sample holds one count of this clone. The chain recombines TRBV27 with TRBJ2-1; 9 bases are shared with TRBD2. There are 15 residues in the CDR3. Trimming took 8 bases from V and 8 from J; bases not matched to a gene: 13. Germline CDR1 reads MNHEY; CDR2 reads SMNVEV (reference sequence). The CDR3 region is CASFQYAGGGYEQFF. In DNA form, the CDR3 reads TGTGCCAGCTTTCAGTATGCGGGGGGGGGCTATGAGCAGTTCTTC.

The chain uses TRBV14 and TRBJ2-7; 8 bases align to TRBD1. The CDR3 extends over 16 amino acids. Trimming at V came to 0 bases and at J to 5 bases, leaving 9 bases not matched to a gene. The germline gives CDR1 SGHDN, CDR2 FVKESK. CDR3 in amino acids: CASSQDMRTGNDEQYF. The CDR3 DNA reads as TGTGCCAGCAGCCAAGATATGCGGACAGGGAACGACGAGCAGTACTTC.

This clone has only one observation. This sequence joins TRBV2 and TRBJ2-5; D might be TRBD1 or TRBD2, each matching 5 bases. Germline CDR1 reads SNHLY; CDR2 reads FYNNEI. The length of the CDR3 is 14 residues. Trimming took off 2 bases at V and 2 bases at J, with 9 bases between the two ends. CDR3 nucleotides: TGTGCCAGCAGTGAATGGGACGGACAAGAGACCCAGTACTTC. This gives the protein CASSEWDGQETQYF.

This chain joins TRBV6-2 or TRBV6-3 and TRBJ2-7, with TRBD2 as a possible D gene (6 bases). Germline assignment: CDR1 MNHEY and CDR2 SVGEGT. V was cut by 2 bases and J by 4 bases, with 18 bases left in between. The CDR3 spans 16 residues. In DNA form, the CDR3 reads TGTGCCAGCAGTTACGAACCCGGAACGGGAGTTTACGAGCAGTACTTC. This encodes CASSYEPGTGVYEQYF.

This chain joins TRBV19 and TRBJ1-2, with 7 nucleotides matching TRBD1. Germline values: CDR1 LNHDA, CDR2 SQIVND (reference sequence). The CDR3 consists of 14 residues. The trim removed 0 bases at V and 4 bases at J, leaving 2 bases unmatched. CDR3 amino acids: CASSIDAGGYGYTF. In DNA, the CDR3 is TGTGCCAGTAGTATAGATGCAGGGGGCTATGGCTACACCTTC.

CDR3 bases: TGTGCCAGCAGCCAAGGGACTCCGTCACCCCTCCACTTT. This translates into CASSQGTPSPLHF. The V call is TRBV4-2, the J call TRBJ1-6, with D unresolved. The CDR3 totals 13 residues. Trimming stripped 1 base from V and 10 bases from J, with 8 bases between. Germline CDR1 is LGHNA and CDR2 is YNFKEQ.

The V gene is TRBV6-2 or TRBV6-3, the J gene TRBJ1-2; weak D call: TRBD1 (6 bases). V was shortened by 4 bases and J by 7 bases, with 16 bases between the two germline ends. Germline CDR1 MNHEY, CDR2 SVGEGT. The CDR3 extends over 14 amino acids. The CDR3 DNA is TGTGCCAGCAGTTTACTTGGGGGCCGAAGTGGCTACACCTTC. Amino acid sequence: CASSLLGGRSGYTF.

V and J are TRBV4-1 and TRBJ1-4, with D hard to call. The CDR3 totals 17 residues. CDR1 and CDR2 from the germline V gene are MGHRA and YSYEKL. The V and J ends lost 1 base and 0 bases respectively, with 12 bases between them. CDR3 loop: CASSQGRLGSTNEKLFF. The CDR3 DNA sequence: TGCGCCAGCAGCCAAGGTAGGCTGGGATCAACTAATGAAAAACTGTTTTTT.

This chain connects TRBV2 to TRBJ1-4; TRBD1 aligns across 11 bases. V was pared by 5 bases and J by 13 bases, with 12 bases of the junction left unmatched. Per the germline V gene, CDR1 is SNHLY and CDR2 is FYNNEI. The CDR3 runs to 15 residues. Written as DNA, the CDR3 is TGTGCCAGCAGTCCTCGGACAGGGGGCATGGTGATACTGTTTTTT. Translation gives CASSPRTGGMVILFF.

The chain couples TRBV19 to TRBJ1-3, with a possible D match to TRBD1 (5 bases). The CDR3 runs to 19 residues. V lost 4 bases and J 4 bases, leaving 26 bases between the germline ends. Germline values: CDR1 LNHDA, CDR2 SQIVND (reference sequence). The CDR3 DNA reads as TGTGCCAGTAGTACCTCCTCGGGGCACAGGTCGCTGCGGGGAAACACCATATATTTT. This gives the protein CASSTSSGHRSLRGNTIYF.

V gene TRBV30 combines with J gene TRBJ1-2, with unresolved D. V was shortened by 1 base and J by 8 bases, with 8 bases between the two germline ends. The CDR3 sequence is 11 residues long. Germline V CDR1 and CDR2: GTSNPN, SVGIG (reference sequence). The CDR3 coding sequence is TGTGCCTGGAGTGGATACTGGGGCTACACCTTC. Amino acids: CAWSGYWGYTF.

This clone was observed at least ten times. The V call is TRBV19, the J call TRBJ1-5, with no clear D. The germline CDR1 and CDR2 sequences are LNHDA and SQIVND (reference sequence). Trimming took 3 bases from V and 2 from J, leaving 8 bases between them. The CDR3 consists of 14 residues. CDR3 sequence reads: CASSMLAGNQPQHF. CDR3 sequence (DNA): TGTGCCAGTAGTATGCTGGCGGGCAATCAGCCCCAGCATTTT.

In this sample, this clone turned up once. The V and J genes are TRBV19 and TRBJ2-1; the match to TRBD2 covers 10 bases. This CDR3 contains 14 residues. From germline, CDR1 is LNHDA and CDR2 SQIVND (reference sequence). V was clipped by 6 bases and J by 6 bases; unmatched bases: 5. CDR3 in amino acids: CASSPGLASNEQFF. The CDR3 DNA reads TGTGCCAGTAGCCCGGGACTAGCGAGCAATGAGCAGTTCTTC.

The chain employs TRBV5-1 and TRBJ1-2; D may be TRBD1 (5 bases). Between the trimmed V and J ends, which lost 4 bases and 4 bases, there was a span of 14 bases. The CDR3 has 14 residues. Germline CDR1 SGHRS, CDR2 YFSETQ. The CDR3 loop is CASSPREIGYGYTF. The CDR3 DNA reads TGCGCCAGCAGCCCCAGGGAGATTGGCTATGGCTACACCTTC. Using reference TRBV5-1 and TRBJ1-2 for the parts outside the CDR3, the full variable domain is KAGVTQTPRYLIKTRGQQVTLSCSPISGHRSVSWYQQTPGQGLQFLFEYFSETQRNKGNFPGRFSGRQFSNSRSEMNVSTLELGDSALYLCASSPREIGYGYTFGSGTRLTVV.

The V call is TRBV9, the J call TRBJ1-3, with no clear D. CDR1 and CDR2 (germline): SGDLS, YYNGEE. The CDR3 sequence is 13 residues long. V dropped 5 bases and J dropped 0 bases, with 6 bases sitting between them. CDR3 DNA: TGTGCCAGCAGTACAGACTCTGGAAACACCATATATTTT. Protein sequence: CASSTDSGNTIYF.

Comment on this clone: A junction boundary mismatches the germline segment, possibly from a read error. This chain connects TRBV7-3 to TRBJ2-1, with 10 bases lining up with TRBD2. Germline CDR1 and CDR2: SGHTA and FQGTGA. The CDR3 contains 13 residues. In DNA, the CDR3 is TGTGCCAGCAGCTTAGGCGGGCTAGCGGGGGCTCTCTTC. As protein: CASSLGGLAGALF.